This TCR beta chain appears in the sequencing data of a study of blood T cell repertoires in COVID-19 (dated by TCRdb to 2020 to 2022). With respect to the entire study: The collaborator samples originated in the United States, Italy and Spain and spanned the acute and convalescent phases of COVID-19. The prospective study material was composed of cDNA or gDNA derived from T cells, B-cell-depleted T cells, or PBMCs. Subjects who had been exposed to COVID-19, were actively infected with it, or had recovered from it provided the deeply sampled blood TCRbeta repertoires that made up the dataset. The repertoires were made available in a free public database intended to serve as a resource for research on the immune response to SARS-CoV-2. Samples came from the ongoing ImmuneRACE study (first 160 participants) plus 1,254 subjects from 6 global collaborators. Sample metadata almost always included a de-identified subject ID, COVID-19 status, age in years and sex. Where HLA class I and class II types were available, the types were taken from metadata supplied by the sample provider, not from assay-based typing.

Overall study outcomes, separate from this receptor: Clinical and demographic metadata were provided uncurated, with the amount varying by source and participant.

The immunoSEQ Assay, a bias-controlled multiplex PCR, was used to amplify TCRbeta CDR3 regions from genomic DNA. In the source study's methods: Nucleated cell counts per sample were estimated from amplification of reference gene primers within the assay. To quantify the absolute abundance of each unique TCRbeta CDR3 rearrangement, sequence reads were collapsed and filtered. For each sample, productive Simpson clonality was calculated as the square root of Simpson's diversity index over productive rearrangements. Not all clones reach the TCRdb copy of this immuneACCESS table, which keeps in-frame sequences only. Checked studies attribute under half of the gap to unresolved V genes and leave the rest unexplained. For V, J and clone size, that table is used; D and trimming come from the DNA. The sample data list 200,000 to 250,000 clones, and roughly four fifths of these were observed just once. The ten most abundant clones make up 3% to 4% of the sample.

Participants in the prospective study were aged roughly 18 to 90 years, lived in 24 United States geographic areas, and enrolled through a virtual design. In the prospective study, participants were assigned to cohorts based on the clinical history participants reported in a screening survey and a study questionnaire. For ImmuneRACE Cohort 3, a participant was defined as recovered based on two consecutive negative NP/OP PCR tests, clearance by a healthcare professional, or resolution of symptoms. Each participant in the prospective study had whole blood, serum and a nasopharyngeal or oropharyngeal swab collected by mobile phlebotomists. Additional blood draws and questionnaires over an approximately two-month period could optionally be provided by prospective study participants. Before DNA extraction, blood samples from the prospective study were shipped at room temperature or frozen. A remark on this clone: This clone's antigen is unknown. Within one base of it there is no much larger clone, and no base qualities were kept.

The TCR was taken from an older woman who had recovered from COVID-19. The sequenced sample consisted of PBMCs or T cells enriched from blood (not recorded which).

The CDR3 region: CASSLEARGELFF. The nucleotide sequence reads TGTGCCAGCAGCTTAGAGGCGCGGGGGGAGCTGTTTTTT. The V gene is TRBV7-2 and the J gene is TRBJ2-2, with the D gene too uncertain to name. The CDR3 sequence holds 13 residues, the cysteine and phenylalanine included. Of the read, only the CDR3 DNA is kept; its 39 bases are in frame from base 1. Cut back by 1 base and 8 bases, the V and J ends lie 8 bases apart. The germline V gene supplies CDR1 SGHTA and CDR2 FQGNSA. With the rest looked up from the reference TRBV7-2 and TRBJ2-2 genes rather than sequenced, the full variable domain is GAGVSQSPSNKVTEKGKDVELRCDPISGHTALYWYRQSLGQGLEFLIYFQGNSAPDKSGLPSDRFSAERTGGSVSTLTIQRTQQEDSAVYLCASSLEARGELFFGEGSRLTVL.